What follows are 12 T cell receptor beta chains derived from one specimen sequenced in a study of CD8+ T cells in alopecia areata. Treatment here: oral pan-JAK inhibitor, 5-10 mg twice daily. Sequencing relied on a cDNA template that was reverse transcribed from extracted RNA. Using immunoSEQ multiplex PCR, the repertoire was profiled, and TCRdb retains in-frame clones only, with some absent. The sample carries about 190,000 clones, around three fifths recorded once. Material: CD4+ T cells sorted from blood, obtained at week 24, from a patient treated with tofacitinib. These receptors originate from a human donor with alopecia areata.

This clone has a handful of counts. This sequence joins TRBV6-1 and TRBJ2-3; 8 positions agree with TRBD1. Per germline, CDR1 MNHNS and CDR2 SASEGT. Trimming took 4 bases from V and 2 from J; bases not matched to a gene: 2. The CDR3 covers 14 residues. CDR3 sequence reads: CASSADRATDTQYF. The DNA of the CDR3 is TGTGCCAGCAGTGCGGACAGGGCCACAGATACGCAGTATTTT.

This chain links TRBV27 with TRBJ1-1; the D is unclear. This CDR3 is 14 amino acids long. Trimming shortened V by 6 bases and J by 9 bases, and 20 bases separated the two germline ends. CDR1 and CDR2 from the germline V gene are MNHEY and SMNVEV (reference sequence). As DNA, the CDR3 is TGTGCCAGCAGGCCAGGACCAGCTGGAAACCAAGCTTTCTTT. Its protein is CASRPGPAGNQAFF.

The chain carries TRBV19 and TRBJ1-1; possible D gene TRBD1, 5 bases. The CDR3 extends over 14 amino acids. In germline, CDR1 is LNHDA, CDR2 SQIVND (reference sequence). Trimming stripped 4 bases from V and 6 bases from J, with 15 bases between. In DNA form, the CDR3 reads TGTGCCAGTAGTAACGAGGGGCAGCCCGCTGAAGCTTTCTTT. Translating gives CASSNEGQPAEAFF.

J is TRBJ1-6 and V is TRBV9; D remains unclear. The CDR3 has 13 amino acids. Looked up from germline, CDR1 is SGDLS and CDR2 is YYNGEE. V was cut by 4 bases and J by 6 bases, with 8 bases left in between. CDR3 DNA sequence: TGTGCCAGCAGCCCCGAAGGTAATTCACCCCTCCACTTT. It yields the protein CASSPEGNSPLHF.

The V call is TRBV2, the J call TRBJ2-7, with D perhaps TRBD2 (6 bases). This CDR3 region has 15 residues. Trimming removed 6 bases at V and 0 bases at J, with 15 bases between. Germline values: CDR1 SNHLY, CDR2 FYNNEI. Here the CDR3 reads CASRGGNRSSYEQYF. In DNA, the CDR3 is TGTGCCAGCAGGGGGGGAAACAGAAGCTCCTACGAGCAGTACTTC.

This clone was counted only a few times. The genes are TRBV18 and TRBJ2-1, with TRBD2 identical over 9 bases. This CDR3 comprises 13 residues. Looked up from germline, CDR1 is KGHSH and CDR2 is LQKENI. V lost 6 bases, J lost 10 bases, and 7 bases stayed unmatched. CDR3 region: CASSDSSGVEQFF. The CDR3 DNA reads TGTGCCAGCTCGGACTCTAGCGGGGTCGAGCAGTTCTTC.

This clone has only one observation. CDR3 nucleotides: TGTGCCAGCAGCCACGGGACTAGCGGGGGGGCGGCCTACAATGAGCAGTTCTTC. Protein: CASSHGTSGGAAYNEQFF. The chain uses TRBV5-4 and TRBJ2-1; 16 bases agree with TRBD2. The CDR3 covers 18 residues. CDR1 and CDR2 from the germline V gene are SGHNT and YYREEE (reference sequence). With 4 bases clipped from V and 2 bases from J, the junction kept 6 bases outside the gene matches.

In the case of this clone: Other nucleotide sequences in the sample specify the same CDR3. The CDR3 spells CAWSAGMNTEAFF. The CDR3 region has the DNA TGTGCCTGGAGTGCAGGGATGAACACTGAAGCTTTCTTT. The rearrangement joins TRBV30 to TRBJ1-1, with D maybe TRBD1 (5 bases). V was trimmed by 1 base and J by 0 bases, leaving 6 bases between them. The germline V gene encodes CDR1 GTSNPN and CDR2 SVGIG (reference sequence). The CDR3 length is 13 residues.

V usage is TRBV29-1 and J usage is TRBJ1-2; TRBD1 aligns across 7 bases. The germline gives CDR1 SQVTM, CDR2 ANQGSEA. This CDR3 comprises 12 residues. V dropped 4 bases and J dropped 6; count of bases not matched to a gene: 5. The CDR3 protein is CSVVSGGDGYTF. The CDR3, as DNA: TGCAGCGTTGTATCAGGGGGTGATGGCTACACCTTC.

In its sample, this clone was seen a few times. The gene calls are TRBV4-3 and TRBJ1-4; 9 nucleotides match TRBD1. This CDR3 region has 15 residues. The germline V gene encodes CDR1 LGHNA and CDR2 YSLEER. The V segment lost 2 bases and the J segment 8 bases; nucleotides outside the gene matches: 6. CDR3 residues: CASSQSGDRDEKLFF. CDR3 DNA: TGCGCCAGCAGCCAATCTGGGGACAGGGACGAAAAACTGTTTTTT.

This clone appeared many times. The V call is TRBV7-2, the J call TRBJ2-5; perhaps TRBD1 as D (6 bases). Germline CDR1 and CDR2: SGHTA and FQGNSA. The CDR3 runs 15 residues. Trimming pared 4 bases from V and 4 bases from J, leaving 16 bases between. The CDR3 loop is CASSSSGGPTETQYF. The CDR3 DNA sequence: TGTGCCAGCAGCTCGAGTGGGGGCCCGACAGAGACCCAGTACTTC. The full variable domain, its missing parts supplied by reference TRBV7-2 and TRBJ2-5, is GAGVSQSPSNKVTEKGKDVELRCDPISGHTALYWYRQSLGQGLEFLIYFQGNSAPDKSGLPSDRFSAERTGGSVSTLTIQRTQQEDSAVYLCASSSSGGPTETQYFGPGTRLLVL.

This rearrangement joins TRBV5-1 to TRBJ2-3; TRBD2 aligns across 8 bases. The V gene end was trimmed by 5 bases and the J gene end by 2 bases; junction bases not matched to a gene: 4. The germline CDR1 and CDR2 sequences are SGHRS and YFSETQ. The CDR3 is 14 amino acids. The CDR3: CASRDSGVTDTQYF. CDR3 nucleotides: TGCGCCAGCAGGGATAGCGGGGTCACAGATACGCAGTATTTT.